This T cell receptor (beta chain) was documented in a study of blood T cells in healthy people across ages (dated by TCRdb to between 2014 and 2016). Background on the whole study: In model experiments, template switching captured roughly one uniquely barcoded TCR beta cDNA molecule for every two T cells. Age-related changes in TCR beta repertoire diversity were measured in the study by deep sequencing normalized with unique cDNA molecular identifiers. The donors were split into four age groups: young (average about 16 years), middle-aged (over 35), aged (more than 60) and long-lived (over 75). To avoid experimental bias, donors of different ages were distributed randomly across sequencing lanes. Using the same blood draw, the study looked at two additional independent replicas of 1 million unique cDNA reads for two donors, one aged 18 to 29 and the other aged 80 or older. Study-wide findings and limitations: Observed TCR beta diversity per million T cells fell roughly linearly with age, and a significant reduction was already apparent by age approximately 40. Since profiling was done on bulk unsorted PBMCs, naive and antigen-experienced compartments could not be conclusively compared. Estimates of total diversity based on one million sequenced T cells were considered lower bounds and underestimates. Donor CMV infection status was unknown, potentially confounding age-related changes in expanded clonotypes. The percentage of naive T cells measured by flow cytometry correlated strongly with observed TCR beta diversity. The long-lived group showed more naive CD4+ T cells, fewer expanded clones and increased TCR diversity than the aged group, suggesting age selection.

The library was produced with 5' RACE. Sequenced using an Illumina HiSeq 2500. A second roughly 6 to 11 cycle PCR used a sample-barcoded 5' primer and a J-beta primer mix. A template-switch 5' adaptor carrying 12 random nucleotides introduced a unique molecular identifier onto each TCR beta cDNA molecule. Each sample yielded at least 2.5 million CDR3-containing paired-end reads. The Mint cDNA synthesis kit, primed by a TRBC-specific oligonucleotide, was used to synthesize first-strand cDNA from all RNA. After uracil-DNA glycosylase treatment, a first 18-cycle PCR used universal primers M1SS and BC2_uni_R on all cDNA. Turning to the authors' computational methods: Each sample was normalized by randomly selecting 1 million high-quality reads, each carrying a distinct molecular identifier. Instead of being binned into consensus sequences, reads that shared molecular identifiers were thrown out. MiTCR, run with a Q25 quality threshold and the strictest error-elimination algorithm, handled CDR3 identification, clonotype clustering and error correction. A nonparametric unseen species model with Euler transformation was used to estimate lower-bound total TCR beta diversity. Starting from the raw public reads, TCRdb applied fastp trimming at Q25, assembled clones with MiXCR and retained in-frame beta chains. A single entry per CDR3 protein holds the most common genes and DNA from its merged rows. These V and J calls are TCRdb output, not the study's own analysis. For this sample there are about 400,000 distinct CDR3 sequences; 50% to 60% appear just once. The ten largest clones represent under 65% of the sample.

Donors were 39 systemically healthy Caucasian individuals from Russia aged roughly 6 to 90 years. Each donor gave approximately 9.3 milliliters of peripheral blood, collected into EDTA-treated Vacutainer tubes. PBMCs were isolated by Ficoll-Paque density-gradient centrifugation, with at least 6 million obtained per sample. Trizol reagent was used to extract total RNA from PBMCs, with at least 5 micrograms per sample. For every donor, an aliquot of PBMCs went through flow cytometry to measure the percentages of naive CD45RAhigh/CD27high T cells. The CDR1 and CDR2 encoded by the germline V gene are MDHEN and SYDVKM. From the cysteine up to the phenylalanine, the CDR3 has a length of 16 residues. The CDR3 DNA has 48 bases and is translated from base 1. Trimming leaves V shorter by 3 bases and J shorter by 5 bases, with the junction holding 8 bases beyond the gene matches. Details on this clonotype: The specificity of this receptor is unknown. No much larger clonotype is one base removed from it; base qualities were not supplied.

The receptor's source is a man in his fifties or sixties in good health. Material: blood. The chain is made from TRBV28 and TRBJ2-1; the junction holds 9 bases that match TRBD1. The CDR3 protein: CASSLGTGRSNNEQFF. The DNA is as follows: TGTGCCAGCAGTTTGGGGACAGGGAGGTCCAACAATGAGCAGTTCTTC.